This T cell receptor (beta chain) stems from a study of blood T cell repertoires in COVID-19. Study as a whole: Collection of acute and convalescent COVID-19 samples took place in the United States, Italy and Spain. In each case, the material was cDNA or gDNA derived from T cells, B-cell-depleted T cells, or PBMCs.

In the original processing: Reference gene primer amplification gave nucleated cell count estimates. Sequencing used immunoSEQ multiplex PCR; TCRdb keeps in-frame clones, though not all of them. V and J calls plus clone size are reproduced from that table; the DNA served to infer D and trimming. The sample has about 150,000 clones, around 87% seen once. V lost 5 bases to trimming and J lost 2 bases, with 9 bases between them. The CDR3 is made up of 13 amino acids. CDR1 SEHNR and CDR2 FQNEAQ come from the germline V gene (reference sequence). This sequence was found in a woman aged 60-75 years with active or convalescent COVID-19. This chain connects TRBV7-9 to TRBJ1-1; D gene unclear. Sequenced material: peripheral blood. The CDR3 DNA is TGTGCCAGCAGCCACAGTGGTAACACTGAAGCTTTCTTT. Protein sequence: CASSHSGNTEAFF.